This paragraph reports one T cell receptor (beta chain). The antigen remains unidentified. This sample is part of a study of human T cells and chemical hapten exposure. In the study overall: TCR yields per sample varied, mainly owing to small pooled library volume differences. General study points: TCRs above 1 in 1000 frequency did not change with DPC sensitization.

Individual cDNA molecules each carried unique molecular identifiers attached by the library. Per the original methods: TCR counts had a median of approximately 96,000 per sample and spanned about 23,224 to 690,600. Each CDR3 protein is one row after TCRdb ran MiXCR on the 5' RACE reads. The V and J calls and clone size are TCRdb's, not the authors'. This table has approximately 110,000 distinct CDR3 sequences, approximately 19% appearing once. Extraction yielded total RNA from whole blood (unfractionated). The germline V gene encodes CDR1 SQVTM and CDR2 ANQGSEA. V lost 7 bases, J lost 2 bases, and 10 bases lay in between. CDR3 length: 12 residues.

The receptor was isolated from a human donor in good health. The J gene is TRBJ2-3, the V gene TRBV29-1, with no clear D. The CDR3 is CSEHQVTDTQYF. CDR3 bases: TGCAGCGAGCACCAAGTCACAGATACGCAGTATTTT.